This passage covers 28 T cell receptor beta chains from one sample sequenced in a study of patients and donors after allogeneic stem cell transplantation. From the RT-PCR reads, TCRdb called clonotypes with MiXCR, one entry per CDR3 protein. The sample holds hundreds of thousands of distinct CDR3 sequences, approximately 16% seen once. Source material: blood, either unsorted or a sorted T cell fraction (not recorded which). Receptors were obtained from a human donor who was either an allogeneic HSCT recipient or a stem cell or donor lymphocyte infusion donor (not recorded which). It is not recorded whose cells these are; they may come from a transplant donor.

This sequence joins TRBV6-4 and TRBJ2-1; 9 bases are a match to TRBD2. V lost 4 bases and J lost 0; bases outside the gene matches: 7. The CDR3 is made up of 17 amino acids. From germline, CDR1 is MRHNA and CDR2 SNTAGT. CDR3 coding DNA: TGTGCCAGCAGTGTAGGGACTAGCCGGAGCTCCTACAATGAGCAGTTCTTC. Residues: CASSVGTSRSSYNEQFF.

This clonotype has a handful of counts. The chain links TRBV15 to TRBJ2-3, with 10 nucleotides matching TRBD2. The CDR3 runs to 16 residues. CDR1 and CDR2 from the germline V gene are LNHNV and YYDKDF (reference sequence). J was trimmed by 2 bases and V by 2 bases; bases with no gene match: 4. As DNA, the CDR3 is TGTGCCACCAGCAGACTAGCGGGGGCCTTCACAGATACGCAGTATTTT. Its translation is CATSRLAGAFTDTQYF. The variable domain in full, completed from reference TRBV15 and TRBJ2-3, reads DAMVIQNPRYQVTQFGKPVTLSCSQTLNHNVMYWYQQKSSQAPKLLFHYYDKDFNNEADTPDNFQSRRPNTSFCFLDIRSPGLGDTAMYLCATSRLAGAFTDTQYFGPGTRLTVL.

The V and J genes are TRBV20-1 and TRBJ1-2; D ambiguous. The CDR3 runs 14 residues. Germline CDR1 and CDR2: DFQATT and SNEGSKA (reference sequence). V dropped 5 bases and J dropped 4 bases, with 17 bases sitting between them. CDR3: CSADNREKLYGYTF. The CDR3 nucleotides are TGCAGTGCTGACAACCGGGAAAAACTCTATGGCTACACCTTC.

The rearrangement joins TRBV7-2 to TRBJ2-7; D perhaps matches TRBD1 (6 bases). Germline assignment: CDR1 SGHTA and CDR2 FQGNSA. This CDR3 spans 14 amino acids. V lost 6 bases to trimming and J lost 3 bases, with 15 bases between them. CDR3 nucleotide sequence: TGTGCCAGCAGTCGACAGGCGAAGGTCTACGAGCAGTACTTC. Amino acid sequence: CASSRQAKVYEQYF.

The chain recombines TRBV12-3 or TRBV12-4 with TRBJ2-3, with TRBD1 as a possible D gene (6 bases). With 6 bases removed from V and 4 bases from J, the gap between germline ends came to 14 bases. CDR3 length: 14 amino acids. DNA of the CDR3: TGTGCCAGCAGGGTGGCAGGGGTAGCAGATACGCAGTATTTT. It codes for CASRVAGVADTQYF.

V usage is TRBV19 and J usage is TRBJ1-1; D gene unclear. The length of the CDR3 is 13 residues. V lost 7 bases to trimming and J lost 1 base, with 10 bases between them. CDR1 is LNHDA, CDR2 SQIVND, per germline (reference sequence). Written as DNA, the CDR3 is TGTGCCAGTACCGTTCGGGGGAACACTGAAGCTTTCTTT. The encoded protein is CASTVRGNTEAFF.

This clonotype was observed a few times. The chain carries TRBV5-6 and TRBJ2-1; possibly TRBD2 for D (6 bases). The CDR3 loop spans 15 amino acids. Germline CDR1 and CDR2: SGHDT and YYEEEE. V lost 1 base to trimming and J lost 7 bases, with 15 bases between them. CDR3: CASSLRATGTNEQFF. The CDR3 DNA reads as TGTGCCAGCAGCTTGCGAGCTACTGGGACTAATGAGCAGTTCTTC.

This clonotype was picked up a small number of times. The rearrangement uses TRBV9 and TRBJ2-1, with D unclear. The CDR3 covers 13 residues. CDR1 and CDR2 (germline): SGDLS, YYNGEE. Trimming pared 4 bases from V and 8 bases from J, leaving 13 bases between. The CDR3 nucleotides read TGTGCCAGCAGCCTTTCTCGCGGCGATGAGCAGTTCTTC. This gives the protein CASSLSRGDEQFF.

This clonotype was recorded at least ten times. The V gene is TRBV7-2, the J gene TRBJ2-1; TRBD2 aligns across 10 bases. Trimming took 8 bases from V and 4 from J; bases not matched to a gene: 8. Germline-derived CDR1 and CDR2 are SGHTA and FQGNSA. This CDR3 region has 15 residues. This CDR3 reads CASDPGLAIYNEQFF. The CDR3 bases are TGTGCCAGCGATCCGGGACTAGCGATATACAATGAGCAGTTCTTC.

The rearrangement links TRBV12-3 or TRBV12-4 to TRBJ1-2, with TRBD1 matching over 8 bases. This CDR3 spans 16 amino acids. J lost 8 bases, V lost 1 base, and 12 bases had no gene match. Written as DNA, the CDR3 is TGTGCCAGCAGTTTAGTTTCCGCCAGGGGGCCTTCCGGCTACACCTTC. Translation: CASSLVSARGPSGYTF.

In this sample, this clonotype turned up once. The chain has TRBV18 and TRBJ2-3; 14 bases are a match to TRBD2. The CDR3 is 15 residues long. The germline V gene has CDR1 KGHSH and CDR2 LQKENI. J was trimmed by 5 bases and V by 5 bases; bases with no gene match: 3. CDR3 residues: CASSATSGRGDTQYF. In DNA form, the CDR3 reads TGTGCCAGCTCAGCGACTAGCGGGAGGGGAGATACGCAGTATTTT.

The chain has TRBV27 and TRBJ2-1; 9 positions agree with TRBD2. After removal of 6 bases from V and 2 bases from J, the junction contained 14 bases not matched to a gene. CDR1 and CDR2 from the germline V gene are MNHEY and SMNVEV (reference sequence). This CDR3 contains 18 residues. The CDR3: CASSLGGSGGGTYNEQFF. CDR3 nucleotides: TGTGCCAGCAGCCTGGGAGGTAGCGGGGGAGGCACCTACAATGAGCAGTTCTTC.

The V gene is TRBV6-2 or TRBV6-3, the J gene TRBJ1-4, with D tentatively TRBD1 (5 bases). The CDR3 extends over 12 amino acids. Deletions cut 2 bases from V and 10 bases from J, with 8 bases between. Per germline, CDR1 MNHEY and CDR2 SVGEGT. In nucleotides, the CDR3 is TGTGCCAGCAGTTACAGGGACGGAAAACTGTTTTTT. This encodes CASSYRDGKLFF.

CDR3 bases: TGTGCCAGCAGCTTAATCAGAGAGACCCAGTACTTC. Protein product: CASSLIRETQYF. The V call is TRBV5-6, the J call TRBJ2-5; D remains ambiguous. The CDR3 runs 12 residues. The germline gives CDR1 SGHDT, CDR2 YYEEEE. Trimming took 2 bases from V and 4 from J, leaving 6 bases between them.

V and J are TRBV7-8 and TRBJ1-2; possible D gene TRBD1, 5 bases. The CDR3 runs 14 residues. Germline lookup yields CDR1 SGHVS and CDR2 FQNEAQ. V dropped 4 bases and J dropped 7 bases, with 16 bases sitting between them. DNA of the CDR3: TGTGCCAGCAGCTCGAACAGGTTCCCAACTGGCTACACCTTC. Encoded protein: CASSSNRFPTGYTF.

The V and J genes are TRBV9 and TRBJ2-7, with D perhaps TRBD1 (6 bases). Germline values: CDR1 SGDLS, CDR2 YYNGEE. V was clipped by 0 bases and J by 0 bases, with 10 bases between them. The CDR3 has 15 residues. DNA of the CDR3: TGTGCCAGCAGCGTAGGGGGGCGGAGCTCCTACGAGCAGTACTTC. The encoded protein is CASSVGGRSSYEQYF.

The sample holds a few counts of this clonotype. The V and J genes are TRBV27 and TRBJ1-4; the D is unclear. The CDR3 spans 16 residues. V gave up 8 bases and J gave up 0 bases, with 16 bases separating them. Germline CDR1 is MNHEY and CDR2 is SMNVEV (reference sequence). DNA for the CDR3: TGTGCCAGCGGAACGGGAGTGTTTGCAACTAATGAAAAACTGTTTTTT. The encoded protein is CASGTGVFATNEKLFF.

This clonotype was seen only a few times. The chain has TRBV12-3 or TRBV12-4 and TRBJ2-1; D call uncertain. CDR3 length equals 15 residues. The ends were cut back, 4 bases at V and 5 bases at J, with 15 bases in the middle. The CDR3 region is CASSWELTLNNEQFF. CDR3 DNA: TGTGCCAGCAGTTGGGAACTAACGCTAAACAATGAGCAGTTCTTC.

This clonotype has more than one count but fewer than ten. The V gene is TRBV7-9, the J gene TRBJ2-5; TRBD1 is a possible D gene (6 bases). Germline CDR1 and CDR2: SEHNR and FQNEAQ (reference sequence). The CDR3 is made up of 16 amino acids. V lost 4 bases and J 5 bases, leaving 20 bases between the germline ends. This CDR3 is CASSSAGTLYEETQYF. The CDR3 DNA follows: TGTGCCAGCAGCTCAGCCGGGACACTTTATGAGGAGACCCAGTACTTC. Combining the CDR3 with reference TRBV7-9 and TRBJ2-5 gives the whole variable domain DTGVSQNPRHKITKRGQNVTFRCDPISEHNRLYWYRQTLGQGPEFLTYFQNEAQLEKSRLLSDRFSAERPKGSFSTLEIQRTEQGDSAMYLCASSSAGTLYEETQYFGPGTRLLVL.

Only a few counts were recorded for this clonotype. The V call is TRBV20-1, the J call TRBJ2-1; weak D call: TRBD1 (5 bases). CDR3 size: 15 residues. Per germline, CDR1 DFQATT and CDR2 SNEGSKA (reference sequence). Trimming left V 4 bases short and J 9 bases short, with 22 bases between. CDR3 in amino acids: CSAKALSQGIFEQFF. CDR3 DNA sequence: TGCAGTGCTAAGGCCCTTTCGCAGGGAATATTTGAGCAGTTCTTC.

The chain uses TRBV4-1 and TRBJ2-7, with TRBD2 matching over 9 bases. This CDR3 comprises 16 residues. CDR1 MGHRA and CDR2 YSYEKL come from the germline V gene. V shed 2 bases, J shed 3 bases, and the junction held 8 bases outside the gene matches. In nucleotides, the CDR3 is TGCGCCAGCAGCCAACGCTTAAGCGGGAGGAACTACGAGCAGTACTTC. It is translated as CASSQRLSGRNYEQYF.

The chain uses TRBV7-9 and TRBJ2-3; no reliable D call. The CDR3 has 13 amino acids. With 4 bases removed from V and 1 base from J, the gap between germline ends came to 6 bases. The germline gives CDR1 SEHNR, CDR2 FQNEAQ (reference sequence). The CDR3 sequence is CASSSPRTDTQYF. The CDR3 bases are TGTGCCAGCAGCTCCCCCCGCACAGATACGCAGTATTTT.

The V gene is TRBV5-5, the J gene TRBJ2-3; no clear D. Deletions cut 1 base from V and 0 bases from J, with 9 bases between. The CDR3 covers 15 residues. Per the germline V gene, CDR1 is SGHKS and CDR2 is YYEKEE (reference sequence). In DNA, the CDR3 is TGTGCCAGCAGCTTGTATCCCAGCAGCACAGATACGCAGTATTTT. Translating it yields CASSLYPSSTDTQYF.

There are many counts of this clonotype. This rearrangement joins TRBV12-3 or TRBV12-4 to TRBJ2-7; D is unresolved. The CDR3 runs 13 residues. The V and J ends lost 5 bases and 7 bases respectively, with 15 bases between them. The CDR3 here is CASSLNAYGEQYF. DNA of the CDR3: TGTGCCAGCAGTCTTAATGCTTACGGGGAGCAGTACTTC.

The genes are TRBV12-5 and TRBJ2-1; 8 bases align to TRBD2. After removal of 5 bases from V and 1 base from J, the junction contained 7 bases not matched to a gene. Germline CDR1 reads LGHNT; CDR2 reads FRNRAP. There are 16 residues in the CDR3. This chain's CDR3 is CASGLPTSVSYNEQFF. As DNA, the CDR3 is TGTGCTAGTGGTCTGCCGACTAGCGTGTCCTACAATGAGCAGTTCTTC.

The genes are TRBV12-3 or TRBV12-4 and TRBJ1-2; TRBD1 matches at 9 bases. V was pared by 6 bases and J by 0 bases, with 11 bases of the junction left unmatched. This CDR3 comprises 17 residues. The DNA for the CDR3 is TGTGCCAGCAGCTTCCCGGACAGGGGATGGGCTAACTATGGCTACACCTTC. Amino acid sequence: CASSFPDRGWANYGYTF.

This clonotype has only a few counts. The rearrangement joins TRBV5-1 to TRBJ2-1; D gene unclear. Germline CDR1 and CDR2: SGHRS and YFSETQ. The CDR3 has 14 amino acids. Trimming pared 1 base from V and 7 bases from J, leaving 12 bases between. CDR3 coding DNA: TGCGCCAGCAGCTTGTGGGGAATCGGTAATGAGCAGTTCTTC. This gives the protein CASSLWGIGNEQFF.

The rearrangement joins TRBV28 to TRBJ1-1; D is uncertain. The CDR3 loop spans 13 amino acids. V lost 6 bases to trimming and J lost 0 bases, with 8 bases between them. Germline V lookup: CDR1 MDHEN, CDR2 SYDVKM. The CDR3 DNA is TGTGCCAGCAGGGGCAGCTTGAACACTGAAGCTTTCTTT. This sequence encodes CASRGSLNTEAFF. The whole variable domain, filled in from reference TRBV28 and TRBJ1-1, reads DVKVTQSSRYLVKRTGEKVFLECVQDMDHENMFWYRQDPGLGLRLIYFSYDVKMKEKGDIPEGYSVSREKKERFSLILESASTNQTSMYLCASRGSLNTEAFFGQGTRLTVV.